Listed below are T cell receptor beta chains from one sample, sequenced in a study of T cell responses to AZD1222 COVID-19 vaccine. Measured with immunoSEQ multiplex PCR; TCRdb has only the in-frame clones, and not every one. The table shows about 180,000 clones, with just over 85% occurring only once. This specimen consisted of peripheral blood, obtained on day 0 of AZD1222 vaccination. All receptors derive from an adult in good health. CDR3s include the opening cysteine and the closing phenylalanine or tryptophan. D genes are given only for firm matches. Only some rows state a clone size, as once, few, many or a class for expanded clones.

J gene,D gene,V gene,clone size,CDR3 protein,CDR3 DNA
TRBJ1-3,NA,TRBV2,NA,CASSDLKAWAFDSGNTIYF,TGTGCCAGCAGTGATCTTAAGGCTTGGGCCTTCGACTCTGGAAACACCATATATTTT
TRBJ1-2,NA,TRBV5-4,NA,CASSLVGQNYGYTF,TGTGCCAGCAGCTTGGTTGGGCAGAACTATGGCTACACCTTC
TRBJ2-5,NA,TRBV3-1/TRBV3-2,NA,CASSQEQQGRETQYF,TGTGCCAGCAGCCAAGAACAACAGGGACGAGAGACCCAGTACTTC
TRBJ2-2,TRBD1,TRBV11-2,NA,CASSPRPRQGSGELFF,TGTGCCAGCAGCCCCCGCCCCCGACAGGGATCCGGGGAGCTGTTTTTT
TRBJ1-5,NA,TRBV28,NA,CASRWTVNQPQHF,TGTGCCAGCAGATGGACGGTAAATCAGCCCCAGCATTTT
TRBJ2-2,TRBD1,TRBV5-8,NA,CASSLTGTGGTGELFF,TGTGCCAGCAGCCTAACCGGGACAGGGGGCACCGGGGAGCTGTTTTTT
TRBJ2-2,TRBD2,TRBV5-4,NA,CASSGRGQGYGGELFF,TGTGCCAGCAGCGGGAGGGGCCAGGGATATGGCGGGGAGCTGTTTTTT
TRBJ1-2,NA,TRBV13,NA,CASSPDRRSNYGYTF,TGTGCCAGCAGCCCAGACAGGAGATCTAACTATGGCTACACCTTC
TRBJ2-3,TRBD2,TRBV27,NA,CASRTGGLTQYF,TGTGCCAGCAGGACGGGGGGGCTTACGCAGTATTTT
TRBJ2-5,NA,TRBV7-2,NA,CASSLGDSRGTQYF,TGTGCCAGCAGCTTAGGGGACTCTCGGGGGACCCAGTACTTC
TRBJ1-2,TRBD1,TRBV6-2/TRBV6-3,once,CASSSRGTYGYTF,TGTGCCAGCAGTTCCAGGGGGACCTATGGCTACACCTTC
TRBJ1-2,NA,TRBV15,NA,CATSEALDYGYTF,TGTGCCACCAGCGAAGCATTGGACTATGGCTACACCTTC
TRBJ2-3,TRBD2,TRBV7-2,NA,CASSSRSGGQVDTQYF,TGTGCCAGCAGCTCTCGTTCGGGAGGGCAGGTAGATACGCAGTATTTT
TRBJ1-2,TRBD1,TRBV9,NA,CASSQDREYGYTF,TGTGCCAGCTCCCAGGACAGGGAATATGGCTACACCTTC
TRBJ2-7,TRBD2,TRBV20-1,once,CSASDSGGAYEQYF,TGCAGTGCTAGTGATAGCGGGGGGGCCTACGAGCAGTACTTC
TRBJ1-2,NA,TRBV19,NA,CASSTLPRVNYGYTF,TGTGCCAGTAGTACCCTGCCGCGCGTTAACTATGGCTACACCTTC
TRBJ2-1,NA,TRBV4-1,once,CASSQDPQGRGNDEQFF,TGCGCCAGCAGCCAAGATCCCCAGGGCAGAGGTAACGATGAGCAGTTCTTC
TRBJ1-5,TRBD1,TRBV28,NA,CASSRGQGARSNQPQHF,TGTGCCAGCAGCCGGGGACAGGGGGCGCGTAGCAATCAGCCCCAGCATTTT
TRBJ1-1,NA,TRBV28,NA,CASSPSVGPLSEAFF,TGTGCCAGCAGTCCATCCGTTGGGCCACTTTCTGAAGCTTTCTTT
TRBJ1-4,NA,TRBV30,NA,CAWSVRQIATNEKLFF,TGTGCCTGGAGTGTTCGCCAGATTGCAACTAATGAAAAACTGTTTTTT
TRBJ2-7,NA,TRBV7-8,NA,CASSLEGFYYEQYF,TGTGCCAGCAGCCTCGAGGGCTTCTACTACGAGCAGTACTTC
TRBJ2-5,NA,TRBV28,NA,CASRSRGRETQYF,TGTGCCAGCAGATCCCGGGGCCGAGAGACCCAGTACTTC
TRBJ1-2,NA,TRBV20-1,NA,CSAVDYGYTF,TGCAGTGCTGTAGACTATGGCTACACCTTC
TRBJ2-3,TRBD2,TRBV5-4,NA,CASSGLAGGSIDTQYF,TGTGCCAGCAGCGGACTAGCGGGGGGTAGTATTGATACGCAGTATTTT